The 32 T cell receptor beta chains below come from one sample, sequenced in a study of Ad26.COV2.S vaccination and SARS-CoV-2 variants. Documented treatment: roughly 20 received Ad26.COV2.S at low or high dose, single or two shots; 5 received placebo; per-sample allocation not given. Sampling happened 63 days after the first vaccine or placebo injection. Produced via immunoSEQ multiplex PCR; TCRdb's table is partial and in-frame only. The data show about 390,000 clones, approximately 86% seen once. Source: peripheral blood, taken in a trial of Ad26.COV2.S vaccine versus placebo. These receptors originate from a person aged 18 to 59 who received the Ad26.COV2.S COVID-19 vaccine or a placebo.

This clone was seen a few times. This rearrangement joins TRBV5-5 to TRBJ1-2; D is possibly TRBD1 (6 bases). Germline values: CDR1 SGHKS, CDR2 YYEKEE (reference sequence). The CDR3 is 14 amino acids. V lost 3 bases and J 5 bases, leaving 14 bases between the germline ends. The CDR3 protein is CASSSGGPAYGYTF. Written as DNA, the CDR3 is TGTGCCAGCAGCTCGGGGGGGCCGGCTTATGGCTACACCTTC.

The V gene is TRBV19, the J gene TRBJ1-1, with unresolved D. Germline V gives CDR1 LNHDA, CDR2 SQIVND (reference sequence). The CDR3 consists of 13 residues. Between the trimmed V and J ends, which lost 4 bases and 4 bases, there was a span of 10 bases. CDR3 loop: CASSRQVFTEAFF. In DNA form, the CDR3 reads TGTGCCAGTAGTAGGCAGGTCTTCACTGAAGCTTTCTTT. The full variable domain, rest sourced from reference TRBV19 and TRBJ1-1, is DGGITQSPKYLFRKEGQNVTLSCEQNLNHDAMYWYRQDPGQGLRLIYYSQIVNDFQKGDIAEGYSVSREKKESFPLTVTSAQKNPTAFYLCASSRQVFTEAFFGQGTRLTVV.

V is TRBV6-2 or TRBV6-3 and J is TRBJ1-2, with 10 bases fitting TRBD1. The CDR3 contains 13 residues. Trimming at V came to 2 bases and at J to 10 bases, leaving 4 bases not matched to a gene. Germline CDR1 is MNHEY and CDR2 is SVGEGT. Here the CDR3 reads CASSYPGQGSYTF. CDR3 nucleotides: TGTGCCAGCAGTTACCCGGGACAGGGGTCCTACACCTTC.

This chain links TRBV6-5 with TRBJ1-5; 8 nucleotides line up with TRBD1. The CDR3 length is 15 residues. The V gene's germline CDR1 is MNHEY and CDR2 SVGAGI. V was clipped by 2 bases and J by 6 bases; unmatched bases: 6. DNA of the CDR3: TGTGCCAGCAGTTACGGCAGGGGGCTGGGTCAGCCCCAGCATTTT. Translating it yields CASSYGRGLGQPQHF.

This rearrangement joins TRBV12-3 or TRBV12-4 to TRBJ2-7; 7 nucleotides align to TRBD1. Trimming took 8 bases from V and 2 from J; bases not matched to a gene: 6. CDR3 size: 13 residues. CDR3 residues: CASGRDSTYEQYF. CDR3 sequence (DNA): TGTGCCAGCGGCCGGGACAGCACCTACGAGCAGTACTTC.

This clone was seen only a few times. V gene TRBV12-3 or TRBV12-4 combines with J gene TRBJ2-1; D remains unclear. Trimming took 3 bases from V and 7 from J, leaving 7 bases between them. The CDR3 length is 12 residues. CDR3 sequence reads: CASSFGVNEQFF. CDR3 nucleotides: TGTGCCAGCAGTTTTGGGGTTAATGAGCAGTTCTTC.

The gene calls are TRBV19 and TRBJ1-5; the D is unclear. V was trimmed by 3 bases and J by 0 bases, leaving 6 bases between them. CDR1 and CDR2 (germline): LNHDA, SQIVND (reference sequence). The CDR3 has 14 residues. CDR3 loop: CASSMAPSNQPQHF. CDR3 coding DNA: TGTGCCAGTAGTATGGCGCCTAGCAATCAGCCCCAGCATTTT.

J is TRBJ1-1 and V is TRBV6-2 or TRBV6-3; D is possibly TRBD1 (5 bases). The CDR3 totals 13 residues. Germline CDR1 MNHEY, CDR2 SVGEGT. Trimming took 0 bases from V and 6 from J, leaving 8 bases between them. The CDR3 is CASSYSETAEAFF. The CDR3 bases are TGTGCCAGCAGTTACTCGGAGACAGCTGAAGCTTTCTTT.

The J gene is TRBJ2-2, the V gene TRBV28; 12 bases fit TRBD2. This CDR3 region has 16 residues. With V trimmed by 4 bases and J by 2 bases, 2 bases remained unmatched. Germline CDR1 is MDHEN and CDR2 is SYDVKM. Here the CDR3 reads CASSSTSGGNTGELFF. Written as DNA, the CDR3 is TGTGCCAGCAGTTCGACTAGCGGGGGAAACACCGGGGAGCTGTTTTTT.

This chain links TRBV6-4 with TRBJ1-6; D is undetermined. The CDR3 has 12 amino acids. Trimming pared 2 bases from V and 13 bases from J, leaving 9 bases between. Germline V lookup: CDR1 MRHNA, CDR2 SNTAGT. DNA for the CDR3: TGTGCCAGCAGTGACGGACGAGGCCCCCTCCACTTT. It yields the protein CASSDGRGPLHF.

This chain uses TRBV10-2 with TRBJ2-1, with D possibly TRBD2 on 7 matching bases. This CDR3 has 15 amino acids. The V end lost 8 bases, the J end lost 3 bases, and 17 bases lay between the germline ends. The V gene's germline CDR1 is WSHSY and CDR2 SAAADI. The DNA of the CDR3 is TGCGCCAGCCATGGCGAGGGGGGGGTCTACAATGAGCAGTTCTTC. This sequence encodes CASHGEGGVYNEQFF.

The chain has TRBV4-1 and TRBJ1-3; D not certain. Trimming shortened V by 3 bases and J by 0 bases, and 12 bases separated the two germline ends. There are 16 residues in the CDR3. Germline CDR1 reads MGHRA; CDR2 reads YSYEKL. CDR3 sequence: CASSHPPRSSGNTIYF. Here the CDR3 DNA reads TGCGCCAGCAGCCACCCCCCGCGGAGCTCTGGAAACACCATATATTTT.

The chain has TRBV10-3 and TRBJ1-2; possible D gene TRBD1, 6 bases. The germline V gene has CDR1 ENHRY and CDR2 SYGVKD. Deletions cut 7 bases from V and 4 bases from J, with 13 bases between. The length of the CDR3 is 13 residues. The CDR3 bases are TGTGCCATCACCGACCCGGACAGCTATGGCTACACCTTC. Amino acid sequence: CAITDPDSYGYTF.

This clone appeared a single time. The chain combines TRBV20-1 with TRBJ2-2, with D unclear. The CDR3 is 11 amino acids. V was cut by 2 bases and J by 6 bases, with 4 bases left in between. Looked up from germline, CDR1 is DFQATT and CDR2 is SNEGSKA (reference sequence). CDR3 nucleotide sequence: TGCAGTGCTAGAAGCGCCGGGGAGCTGTTTTTT. It translates to CSARSAGELFF.

CDR3: CASSQVDGRSSYEQYF. CDR3 DNA sequence: TGCGCCAGCAGCCAAGTAGACGGACGGAGCTCCTACGAGCAGTACTTC. This chain connects TRBV4-3 to TRBJ2-7, with D hard to call. The V and J ends lost 1 base and 0 bases respectively, with 13 bases between them. The germline CDR1 and CDR2 sequences are LGHNA and YSLEER. There are 16 residues in the CDR3.

The chain has TRBV7-8 and TRBJ2-1; 7 bases fit TRBD2. Per germline, CDR1 SGHVS and CDR2 FQNEAQ. The CDR3 runs to 16 residues. With 1 base clipped from V and 6 bases from J, the junction kept 9 bases outside the gene matches. The CDR3 region has the DNA TGTGCCAGCAGCTTAGTTGCGGGGGAGGTTGGCAATGAGCAGTTCTTC. It translates to CASSLVAGEVGNEQFF.

This chain uses TRBV7-9 with TRBJ2-1, with D possibly TRBD1 on 6 matching bases. The V gene lost 3 bases and the J gene lost 2 bases, with 14 bases spanning the gap. Germline CDR1 SEHNR, CDR2 FQNEAQ (reference sequence). This CDR3 is 16 amino acids long. The CDR3 loop is CASSFSQGPPYNEQFF. In DNA, the CDR3 is TGTGCCAGCAGCTTCTCTCAGGGGCCTCCCTACAATGAGCAGTTCTTC. The full variable domain, with the rest looked up from reference TRBV7-9 and TRBJ2-1, is DTGVSQNPRHKITKRGQNVTFRCDPISEHNRLYWYRQTLGQGPEFLTYFQNEAQLEKSRLLSDRFSAERPKGSFSTLEIQRTEQGDSAMYLCASSFSQGPPYNEQFFGPGTRLTVL.

The V gene is TRBV21-1, the J gene TRBJ1-5; the D call in the table, TRBD1, was not verified against the DNA. TRBV21-1 corresponds to a pseudogene. The CDR3 covers 15 residues. The CDR3 here is CASSNQNNSNQPQHF. Here the CDR3 DNA reads TGTGCCAGCAGCAATCAGAATAATAGCAATCAGCCCCAGCATTTT.

The chain joins TRBV3-1 (or the pseudogene TRBV3-2) to TRBJ2-3, with TRBD2 matching 10 bases. Looked up from germline, CDR1 is LGHDT and CDR2 is YNNKEL (reference sequence). V lost 4 bases to trimming and J lost 1 base; unmatched junction nucleotides: 5. This CDR3 is built from 16 residues. For the CDR3, the DNA is TGTGCCAGCAGCCCCTATCTAGCGGGGGGCACAGATACGCAGTATTTT. This translates into CASSPYLAGGTDTQYF.

The V call is TRBV6-5, the J call TRBJ1-3; D uncertain. This CDR3 is built from 15 residues. From germline, CDR1 is MNHEY and CDR2 SVGAGI. V lost 2 bases, J lost 4 bases, and 12 bases lay in between. This CDR3 is CASSYLGREGNTIYF. The DNA for the CDR3 is TGTGCCAGCAGTTACCTCGGCCGAGAAGGAAACACCATATATTTT.

The CDR3 reads CASSPGPLNTEAFF. As DNA, the CDR3 is TGCGCCAGCAGCCCGGGACCGCTGAACACTGAAGCTTTCTTT. The chain combines TRBV5-1 with TRBJ1-1; D may be TRBD1 (5 bases). V lost 4 bases to trimming and J lost 0 bases, with 10 bases between them. The CDR3 covers 14 residues. Looked up from germline, CDR1 is SGHRS and CDR2 is YFSETQ.

This chain's CDR3 is CASSSPTKYQETQYF. The CDR3, as DNA: TGTGCCAGCAGCTCACCCACAAAGTACCAAGAGACCCAGTACTTC. The chain uses TRBV7-9 and TRBJ2-5; the D is unclear. The CDR3 loop spans 15 amino acids. The germline CDR1 and CDR2 sequences are SEHNR and FQNEAQ (reference sequence). Between the trimmed V and J ends, which lost 4 bases and 0 bases, there was a span of 12 bases.

The rearrangement uses TRBV6-6 and TRBJ2-5; 8 bases align to TRBD2. V lost 4 bases and J lost 1; bases outside the gene matches: 5. The germline V gene encodes CDR1 MNHNY and CDR2 SVGAGI (reference sequence). This CDR3 has 15 residues. CDR3 nucleotides: TGTGCCAGCAGTTTGACGGGGGGGGGCCAAGAGACCCAGTACTTC. Its translation is CASSLTGGGQETQYF.

This clone was observed a single time. V gene TRBV6-1 combines with J gene TRBJ2-5; 9 nucleotides line up with TRBD1. J was trimmed by 2 bases and V by 2 bases; bases with no gene match: 18. The CDR3 has 20 amino acids. From germline, CDR1 is MNHNS and CDR2 SASEGT. CDR3 region: CASSEIERDRAHSGQETQYF. In nucleotides, the CDR3 is TGTGCCAGCAGTGAAATTGAGAGGGACAGGGCCCACTCGGGGCAAGAGACCCAGTACTTC.

The V and J genes are TRBV6-2 or TRBV6-3 and TRBJ1-6; D may be TRBD1 (5 bases). Trimming took 6 bases from V and 5 from J, leaving 17 bases between them. The CDR3 covers 16 residues. From germline, CDR1 is MNHEY and CDR2 SVGEGT. The DNA of the CDR3 is TGTGCCAGCAGCCCTCGCAGGACAAACAATAATTCACCCCTCCACTTT. Translating gives CASSPRRTNNNSPLHF.

J is TRBJ1-1 and V is TRBV7-9; D unclear. From germline, CDR1 is SEHNR and CDR2 FQNEAQ (reference sequence). Trimming took 7 bases from V and 0 from J, leaving 15 bases between them. The CDR3 extends over 15 amino acids. CDR3 amino acids: CASMARLGMNTEAFF. In DNA form, the CDR3 reads TGTGCCAGCATGGCCAGGTTGGGGATGAACACTGAAGCTTTCTTT. Combining the CDR3 with reference TRBV7-9 and TRBJ1-1 gives the whole variable domain DTGVSQNPRHKITKRGQNVTFRCDPISEHNRLYWYRQTLGQGPEFLTYFQNEAQLEKSRLLSDRFSAERPKGSFSTLEIQRTEQGDSAMYLCASMARLGMNTEAFFGQGTRLTVV.

The CDR3 here is CASSYKWRVGNTEAFF. Written as DNA, the CDR3 is TGTGCCAGCAGTTACAAATGGAGGGTCGGGAACACTGAAGCTTTCTTT. The chain uses TRBV6-2 or TRBV6-3 and TRBJ1-1; D remains ambiguous. The germline V gene has CDR1 MNHEY and CDR2 SVGEGT. This CDR3 contains 16 residues. V lost 2 bases and J 1 base, leaving 14 bases between the germline ends.

The chain is built from TRBV2 and TRBJ1-1; D call uncertain. CDR3 size: 13 residues. CDR1 SNHLY and CDR2 FYNNEI come from the germline V gene. The germline V and J ends were trimmed by 2 bases and 5 bases, with 9 bases remaining between them. The CDR3 protein is CASSEIGRTEAFF. The DNA for the CDR3 is TGTGCCAGCAGTGAAATCGGGAGGACTGAAGCTTTCTTT.

The chain links TRBV6-6 to TRBJ1-1, with D possibly being TRBD1 (6 bases). Germline CDR1 and CDR2: MNHNY and SVGAGI (reference sequence). The V gene lost 8 bases and the J gene lost 6 bases, with 22 bases spanning the gap. The CDR3 consists of 15 residues. The DNA of the CDR3 is TGTGCCAGCTCCCCCTGGGACAAGGGAAGAGCTGAAGCTTTCTTT. This sequence encodes CASSPWDKGRAEAFF.

The rearrangement links TRBV2 to TRBJ2-5; possibly TRBD2 for D (5 bases). V was cut by 5 bases and J by 7 bases, with 8 bases left in between. There are 11 residues in the CDR3. Germline CDR1 is SNHLY and CDR2 is FYNNEI. CDR3 sequence (DNA): TGTGCCAGCAGTTTAGAGGGGACCCAGTACTTC. Translating it yields CASSLEGTQYF. Full variable domain (missing parts from reference TRBV2 and TRBJ2-5): EPEVTQTPSHQVTQMGQEVILRCVPISNHLYFYWYRQILGQKVEFLVSFYNNEISEKSEIFDDQFSVERPDGSNFTLKIRSTKLEDSAMYFCASSLEGTQYFGPGTRLLVL.

The chain links TRBV30 to TRBJ1-2; D may be TRBD1 (5 bases). The germline V gene has CDR1 GTSNPN and CDR2 SVGIG (reference sequence). V was cut by 4 bases and J by 8 bases, with 17 bases left in between. The CDR3 has 13 amino acids. The CDR3 region is CAWTEGTPWGYTF. DNA of the CDR3: TGTGCCTGGACTGAGGGGACCCCTTGGGGCTACACCTTC.

The rearrangement uses TRBV7-9 and TRBJ2-3; TRBD1 is a possible D gene (6 bases). The germline CDR1 and CDR2 sequences are SEHNR and FQNEAQ (reference sequence). The CDR3 length is 15 residues. Trimming pared 4 bases from V and 8 bases from J, leaving 19 bases between. The CDR3 protein is CASSSRGLPGGTQYF. The CDR3 coding sequence is TGTGCCAGCAGCTCCAGGGGTCTCCCCGGCGGTACGCAGTATTTT.